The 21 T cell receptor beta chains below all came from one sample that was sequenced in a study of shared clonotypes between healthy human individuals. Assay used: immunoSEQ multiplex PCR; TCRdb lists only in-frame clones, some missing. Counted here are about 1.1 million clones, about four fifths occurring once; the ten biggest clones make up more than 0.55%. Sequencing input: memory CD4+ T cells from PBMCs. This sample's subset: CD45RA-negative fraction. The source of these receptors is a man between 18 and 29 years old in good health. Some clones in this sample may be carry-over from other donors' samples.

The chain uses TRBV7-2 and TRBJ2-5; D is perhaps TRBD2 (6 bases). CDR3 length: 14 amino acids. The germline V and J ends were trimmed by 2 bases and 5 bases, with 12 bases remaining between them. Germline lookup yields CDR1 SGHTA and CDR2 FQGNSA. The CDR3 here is CASSLIGGRETQYF. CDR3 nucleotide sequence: TGTGCCAGCAGCTTAATCGGGGGACGGGAGACCCAGTACTTC.

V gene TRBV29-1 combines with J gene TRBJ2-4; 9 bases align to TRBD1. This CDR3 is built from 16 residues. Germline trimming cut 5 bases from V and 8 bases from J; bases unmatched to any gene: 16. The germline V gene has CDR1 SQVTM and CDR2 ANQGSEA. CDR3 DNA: TGCAGCGTTTTTAATACCGGCGGGACAGGGAGAGACATTCAGTACTTC. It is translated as CSVFNTGGTGRDIQYF. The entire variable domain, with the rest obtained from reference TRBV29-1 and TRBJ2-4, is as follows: SAVISQKPSRDICQRGTSLTIQCQVDSQVTMMFWYRQQPGQSLTLIATANQGSEATYESGFVIDKFPISRPNLTFSTLTVSNMSPEDSSIYLCSVFNTGGTGRDIQYFGAGTRLSVL.

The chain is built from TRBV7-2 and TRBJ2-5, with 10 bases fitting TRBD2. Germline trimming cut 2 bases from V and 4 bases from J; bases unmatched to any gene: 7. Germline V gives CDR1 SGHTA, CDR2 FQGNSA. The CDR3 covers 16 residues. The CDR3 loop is CASSLNSGGRAETQYF. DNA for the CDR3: TGTGCCAGCAGCTTAAATAGCGGGGGGAGGGCAGAGACCCAGTACTTC.

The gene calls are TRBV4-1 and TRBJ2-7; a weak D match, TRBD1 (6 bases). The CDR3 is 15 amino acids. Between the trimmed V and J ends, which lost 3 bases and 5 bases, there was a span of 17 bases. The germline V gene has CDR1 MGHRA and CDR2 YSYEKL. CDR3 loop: CASSHSGQSLDEQYF. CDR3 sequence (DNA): TGCGCCAGCAGCCACTCCGGACAGTCGCTAGACGAGCAGTACTTC.

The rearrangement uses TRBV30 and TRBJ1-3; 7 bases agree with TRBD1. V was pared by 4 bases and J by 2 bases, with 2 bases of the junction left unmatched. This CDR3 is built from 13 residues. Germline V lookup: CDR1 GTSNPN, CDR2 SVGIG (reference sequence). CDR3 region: CAWTTGPGNTIYF. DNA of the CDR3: TGTGCCTGGACGACAGGGCCTGGAAACACCATATATTTT.

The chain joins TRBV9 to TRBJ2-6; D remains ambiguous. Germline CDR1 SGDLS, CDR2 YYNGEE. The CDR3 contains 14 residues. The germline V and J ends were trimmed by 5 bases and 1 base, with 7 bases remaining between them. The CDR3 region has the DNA TGTGCCAGCAGTAATCCGTCTGGGGCCAACGTCCTGACTTTC. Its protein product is CASSNPSGANVLTF.

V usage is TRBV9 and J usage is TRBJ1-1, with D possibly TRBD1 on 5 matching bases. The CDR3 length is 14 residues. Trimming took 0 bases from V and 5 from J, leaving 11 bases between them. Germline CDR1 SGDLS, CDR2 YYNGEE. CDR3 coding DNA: TGTGCCAGCAGCGTAGTCACCAGGGAAACTGAAGCTTTCTTT. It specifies CASSVVTRETEAFF.

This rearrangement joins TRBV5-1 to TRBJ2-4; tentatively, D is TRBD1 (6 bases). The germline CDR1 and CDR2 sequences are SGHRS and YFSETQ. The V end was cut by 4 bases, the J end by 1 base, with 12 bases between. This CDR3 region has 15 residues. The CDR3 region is CASSLGAVAKNIQYF. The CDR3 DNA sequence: TGCGCCAGCAGCCTGGGGGCGGTGGCCAAAAACATTCAGTACTTC.

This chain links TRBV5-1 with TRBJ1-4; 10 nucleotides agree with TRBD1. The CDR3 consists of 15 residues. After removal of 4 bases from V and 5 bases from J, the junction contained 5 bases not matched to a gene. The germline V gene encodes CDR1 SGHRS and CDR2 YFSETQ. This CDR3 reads CASSPPGQGNEKLFF. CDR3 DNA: TGCGCCAGCAGCCCACCGGGACAGGGGAATGAAAAACTGTTTTTT.

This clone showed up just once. The chain's CDR3 is CASGDYSYEQYF. CDR3 bases: TGTGCCAGCGGGGACTACTCCTACGAGCAGTACTTC. The chain recombines TRBV7-2 with TRBJ2-7; 7 bases fit TRBD2. CDR1 and CDR2 from the germline V gene are SGHTA and FQGNSA. The CDR3 covers 12 residues. Trimming at V came to 8 bases and at J to 0 bases, leaving 1 base not matched to a gene.

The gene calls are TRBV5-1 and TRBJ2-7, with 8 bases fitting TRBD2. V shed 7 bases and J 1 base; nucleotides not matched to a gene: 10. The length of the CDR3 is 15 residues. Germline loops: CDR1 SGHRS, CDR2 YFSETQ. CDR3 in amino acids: CASSAVVAGSYEQYF. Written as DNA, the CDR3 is TGCGCCAGCTCCGCCGTGGTAGCGGGGTCCTACGAGCAGTACTTC.

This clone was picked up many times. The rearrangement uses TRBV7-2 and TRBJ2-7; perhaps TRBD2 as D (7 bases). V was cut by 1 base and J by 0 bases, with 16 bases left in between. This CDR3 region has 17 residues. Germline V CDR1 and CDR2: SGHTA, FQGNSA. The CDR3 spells CASSLGGGPSGSYEQYF. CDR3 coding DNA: TGTGCCAGCAGCTTAGGAGGGGGGCCTAGCGGCTCCTACGAGCAGTACTTC.

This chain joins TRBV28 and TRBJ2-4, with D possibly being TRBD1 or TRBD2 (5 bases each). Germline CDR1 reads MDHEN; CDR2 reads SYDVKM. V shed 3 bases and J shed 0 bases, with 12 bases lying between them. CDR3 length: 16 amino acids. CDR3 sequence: CASSFGADIAKNIQYF. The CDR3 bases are TGTGCCAGCAGTTTCGGGGCAGATATAGCCAAAAACATTCAGTACTTC.

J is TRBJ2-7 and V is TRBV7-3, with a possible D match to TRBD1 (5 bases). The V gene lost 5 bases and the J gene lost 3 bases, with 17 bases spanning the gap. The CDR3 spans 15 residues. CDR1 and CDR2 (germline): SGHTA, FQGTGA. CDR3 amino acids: CASSIQAGLVYEQYF. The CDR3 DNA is TGTGCCAGCAGCATCCAGGCAGGGCTAGTCTACGAGCAGTACTTC.

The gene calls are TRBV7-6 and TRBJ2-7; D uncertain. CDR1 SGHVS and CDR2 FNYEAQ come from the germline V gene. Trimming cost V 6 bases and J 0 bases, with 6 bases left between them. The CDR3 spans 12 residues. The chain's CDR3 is CASSPSSYEQYF. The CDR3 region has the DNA TGTGCCAGCAGTCCGTCCTCCTACGAGCAGTACTTC. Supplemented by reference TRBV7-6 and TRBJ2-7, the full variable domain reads GAGVSQSPRYKVTKRGQDVALRCDPISGHVSLYWYRQALGQGPEFLTYFNYEAQQDKSGLPNDRFSAERPEGSISTLTIQRTEQRDSAMYRCASSPSSYEQYFGPGTRLTVT.

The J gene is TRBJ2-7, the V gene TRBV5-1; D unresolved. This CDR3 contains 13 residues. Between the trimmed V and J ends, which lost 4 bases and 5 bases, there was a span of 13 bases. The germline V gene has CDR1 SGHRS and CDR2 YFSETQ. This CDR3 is CASSSPSPNEQYF. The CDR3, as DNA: TGCGCCAGCAGCAGCCCCTCCCCTAACGAGCAGTACTTC.

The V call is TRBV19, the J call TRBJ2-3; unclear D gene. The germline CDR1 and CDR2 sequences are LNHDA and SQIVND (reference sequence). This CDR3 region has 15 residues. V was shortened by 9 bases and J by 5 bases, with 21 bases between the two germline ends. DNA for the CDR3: TGTGCCAGGAATTATACCGTTAAAGGAGTAGATACGCAGTATTTT. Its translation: CARNYTVKGVDTQYF.

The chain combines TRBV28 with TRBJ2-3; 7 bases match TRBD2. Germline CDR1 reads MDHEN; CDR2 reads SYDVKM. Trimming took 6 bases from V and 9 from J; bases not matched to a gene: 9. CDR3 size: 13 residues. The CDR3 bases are TGTGCCAGCAGCCTTGGGAGGGCCGTAACGCAGTATTTT. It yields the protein CASSLGRAVTQYF.

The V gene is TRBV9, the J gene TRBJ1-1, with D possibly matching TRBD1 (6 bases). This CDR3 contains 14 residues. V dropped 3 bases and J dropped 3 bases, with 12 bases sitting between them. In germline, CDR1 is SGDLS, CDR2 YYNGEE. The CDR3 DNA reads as TGTGCCAGCAGCGAGGGGGGTCCGGACACTGAAGCTTTCTTT. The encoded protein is CASSEGGPDTEAFF. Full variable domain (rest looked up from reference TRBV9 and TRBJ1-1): DSGVTQTPKHLITATGQRVTLRCSPRSGDLSVYWYQQSLDQGLQFLIQYYNGEERAKGNILERFSAQQFPDLHSELNLSSLELGDSALYFCASSEGGPDTEAFFGQGTRLTVV.

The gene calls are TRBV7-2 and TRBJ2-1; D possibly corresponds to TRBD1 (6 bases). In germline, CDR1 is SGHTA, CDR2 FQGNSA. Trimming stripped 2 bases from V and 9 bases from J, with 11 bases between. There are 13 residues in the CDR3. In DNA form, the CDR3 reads TGTGCCAGCAGCTTAATACAGGGCGGTGAGCAGTTCTTC. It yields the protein CASSLIQGGEQFF.

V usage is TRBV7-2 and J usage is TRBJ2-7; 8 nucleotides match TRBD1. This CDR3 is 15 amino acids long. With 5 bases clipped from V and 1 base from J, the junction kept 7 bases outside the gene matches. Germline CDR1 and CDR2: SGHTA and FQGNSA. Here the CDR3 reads CASSRGQGVSYEQYF. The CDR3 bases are TGTGCCAGCAGCCGCGGACAGGGAGTATCCTACGAGCAGTACTTC.